Below, one T cell receptor beta chain is given with its context. Its specificity is not known. Authors' methods: In the immunoSEQ data, sequences were junction-only and lacked quality scores, so filtering differed. The repertoire was sequenced with immunoSEQ multiplex PCR; TCRdb's copy has only in-frame clones and lacks some. V, J and clone size were drawn from that table, and D and trimming were deduced from the DNA. Of over a million clones listed, 95% to 99% are singletons. Nashville, Tennessee was home to all donors, each a Caucasian adult. The data were obtained in a study of shared clonotypes between healthy human individuals. Overall study results and limits: Generation of non-shared clonotypes was less probable than generation of clonotypes shared by all four donors. Sharing across four donors was highest in naive CD4 (around 5%) and lowest in memory CD8 (about 0.4%).

CDR1 and CDR2 from the germline V gene are SGHVS and FQNEAQ. The J segment lost 4 bases and the V segment lost 0 bases, leaving 6 bases of the junction unmatched. The CDR3 contains 16 residues. The sequence came from a man younger than 45 in good health. The chain employs TRBV7-8 and TRBJ1-1, with 9 bases that match TRBD1. Material for sequencing was naive CD4+ T cells sorted from blood. Subset specified: CD45RA+ positively selected. The CDR3 protein is CASSLAGTGWLTEAFF. The DNA for the CDR3 is TGTGCCAGCAGCTTAGCGGGGACAGGGTGGCTCACTGAAGCTTTCTTT.